This TCR beta chain was identified during a study of metastatic and nonmetastatic thyroid tumors. Study at large: Samples came from malignant and benign thyroid patients, and repertoires were compared across blood and tumor or nodule tissue. Notes on the study in general: Across blood and tumor, TCR beta diversity in malignant thyroid tumors was reportedly significantly higher than in benign nodules.

None of the patients had undergone any treatment ahead of thyroid surgery. This clone was recorded at least ten times. Its cognate antigen is unknown. This same CDR3 is encoded by further DNA sequences in the sample. TCRdb ran MiXCR on the PCR reads. The data contain around 38,000 clones, 26% of them singletons. The sequence derives from a female donor with papillary thyroid cancer or a benign thyroid nodule (not recorded which). Some clones in this sample may be carry-over from other donors' samples. Sequences were obtained from blood.

The CDR3: CASSVGGAVEQYF. In DNA form, the CDR3 reads TGTGCCAGTAGTGTGGGAGGTGCCGTAGAGCAGTACTTC. This chain connects TRBV19 to TRBJ2-7, with D maybe TRBD2 (6 bases). Per germline, CDR1 LNHDA and CDR2 SQIVND (reference sequence). Trimming pared 5 bases from V and 7 bases from J, leaving 15 bases between. The CDR3 is made up of 13 amino acids.